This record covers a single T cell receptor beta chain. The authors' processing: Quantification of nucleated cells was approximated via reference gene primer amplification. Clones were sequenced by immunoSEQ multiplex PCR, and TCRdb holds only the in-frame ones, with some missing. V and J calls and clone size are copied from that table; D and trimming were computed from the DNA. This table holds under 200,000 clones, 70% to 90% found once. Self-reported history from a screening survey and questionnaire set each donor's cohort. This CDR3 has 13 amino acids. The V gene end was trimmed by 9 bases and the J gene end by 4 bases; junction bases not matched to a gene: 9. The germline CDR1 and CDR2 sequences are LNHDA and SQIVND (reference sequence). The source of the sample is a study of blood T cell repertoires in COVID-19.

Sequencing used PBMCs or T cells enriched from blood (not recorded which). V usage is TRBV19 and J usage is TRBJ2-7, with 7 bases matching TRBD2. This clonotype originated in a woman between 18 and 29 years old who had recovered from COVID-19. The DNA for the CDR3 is TGTGCCAGCGCTCCTAGCGGACTGTACGAGCAGTACTTC. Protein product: CASAPSGLYEQYF.